Below, one T cell receptor (beta chain) is given with its context. Its antigen is not identified. TCRdb's copy holds only in-frame clones and misses some; the assay was immunoSEQ multiplex PCR. The repertoire holds 80,000 to 100,000 clones, 87% seen once, with roughly 4% in the top ten. Germline values: CDR1 MNHEY, CDR2 SMNVEV (reference sequence). The CDR3 loop spans 17 amino acids. Trimming removed 6 bases from V and 1 base from J, with 20 bases in between. The record originates from a study of cytomegalovirus exposure and HLA in healthy donors. Background on the study: It was reported in a later analysis that the 120 or so validation repertoires used the same platform as the roughly 670 first-cohort repertoires. General study points: Cytomegalovirus association was listed for about 150 TCR beta chains. There were some public TCRs occurring in many donors, but most TCR sequences were rare. Subsequent analysis found a tendency for first-cohort TCR clusters to co-occur within the 90 to 150 validation repertoires.

The sequenced material came from PBMCs. The sequence derives from a woman aged 25 to 39 in good health and CMV-seronegative. This chain links TRBV27 with TRBJ2-3; possible D gene TRBD2, 6 bases. DNA for the CDR3: TGTGCCAGCAGACCGCTTGGGCCCCCTAGCGGCACAGATACGCAGTATTTT. Its translation is CASRPLGPPSGTDTQYF.